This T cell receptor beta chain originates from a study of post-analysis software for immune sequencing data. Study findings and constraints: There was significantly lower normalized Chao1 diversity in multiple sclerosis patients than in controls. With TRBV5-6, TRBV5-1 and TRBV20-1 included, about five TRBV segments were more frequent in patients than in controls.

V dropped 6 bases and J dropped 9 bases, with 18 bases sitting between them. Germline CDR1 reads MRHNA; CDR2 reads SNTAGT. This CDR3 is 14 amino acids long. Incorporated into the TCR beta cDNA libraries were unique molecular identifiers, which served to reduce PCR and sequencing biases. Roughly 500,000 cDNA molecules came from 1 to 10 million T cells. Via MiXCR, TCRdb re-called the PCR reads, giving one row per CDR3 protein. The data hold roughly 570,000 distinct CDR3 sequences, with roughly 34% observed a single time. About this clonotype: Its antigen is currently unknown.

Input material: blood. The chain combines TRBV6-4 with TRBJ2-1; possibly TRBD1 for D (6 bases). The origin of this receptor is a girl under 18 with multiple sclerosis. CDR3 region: CASSSLQGMAEQFF. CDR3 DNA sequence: TGTGCCAGCAGCAGTCTACAGGGAATGGCTGAGCAGTTCTTC.